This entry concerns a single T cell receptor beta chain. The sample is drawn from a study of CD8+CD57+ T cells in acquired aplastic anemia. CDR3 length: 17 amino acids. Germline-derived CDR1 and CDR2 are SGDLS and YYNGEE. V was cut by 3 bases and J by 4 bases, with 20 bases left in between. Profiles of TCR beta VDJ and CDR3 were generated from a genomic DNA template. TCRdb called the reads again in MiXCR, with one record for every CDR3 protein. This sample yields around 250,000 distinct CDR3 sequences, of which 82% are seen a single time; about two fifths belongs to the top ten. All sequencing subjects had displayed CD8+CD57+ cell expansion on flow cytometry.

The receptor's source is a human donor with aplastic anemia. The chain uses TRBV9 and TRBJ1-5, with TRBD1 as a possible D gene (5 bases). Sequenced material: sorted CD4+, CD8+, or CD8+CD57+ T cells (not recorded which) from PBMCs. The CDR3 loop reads CASSEEPGTARNQPQHF. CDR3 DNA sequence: TGTGCCAGCAGCGAGGAACCAGGGACCGCCCGAAATCAGCCCCAGCATTTT.